These 12 T cell receptor beta chains share one sample of origin, sequenced in a study of response to subunit inactivated influenza vaccine. MiXCR, applied by TCRdb to the RT-PCR reads, yields one record per CDR3 protein. The table shows hundreds of thousands of distinct CDR3 sequences, with about 12% occurring only once. Source: non-naive T cells sorted from PBMCs, taken 14 days before vaccination. The receptor source for this set is a man in his forties or fifties who received an inactivated influenza vaccine.

Regarding this clonotype: This sequence may be a read error, since a much larger clone differs from it by one base. This chain joins TRBV7-2 and TRBJ1-5; TRBD1 is a possible D gene (5 bases). CDR1 and CDR2 (germline): SGHTA, FQGNSA. The CDR3 runs to 13 residues. The CDR3 region is CASSRSGNRPQHF. CDR3 sequence (DNA): TGTGCCAGCAGCCGATCAGGGAATCGGCCCCAGCATTTT.

This clonotype appeared many times. The CDR3: CASSQSAGNNEQFF. The CDR3 DNA follows: TGCGCCAGCAGCCAGTCAGCGGGGAACAATGAGCAGTTCTTC. V gene TRBV4-3 combines with J gene TRBJ2-1; the match to TRBD2 covers 7 bases. This CDR3 contains 14 residues. Trimming removed 3 bases from V and 5 bases from J; junction bases left unmatched: 4. Germline assignment: CDR1 LGHNA and CDR2 YSLEER.

This clonotype appeared many times. The chain is built from TRBV12-3 or TRBV12-4 and TRBJ2-7, with 10 bases identical to TRBD1. V dropped 7 bases and J dropped 6; count of bases not matched to a gene: 6. The CDR3 covers 13 residues. CDR3: CASTGTGDGEQYF. The DNA for the CDR3 is TGTGCCAGCACCGGGACAGGGGATGGCGAGCAGTACTTC.

This sequence joins TRBV5-1 and TRBJ1-6, with 12 positions matching TRBD1. J gave up 7 bases and V 3 bases, and 5 bases lay outside the gene matches. Germline CDR1 and CDR2: SGHRS and YFSETQ. The CDR3 is 16 amino acids. As DNA, the CDR3 is TGCGCCAGCAGCTCGGGACAGGGGGCGATGAATTCACCCCTCCACTTT. Translated: CASSSGQGAMNSPLHF.

This clonotype was seen a few times. This chain uses TRBV7-2 with TRBJ2-1; D uncertain. CDR3 length equals 12 residues. CDR1 SGHTA and CDR2 FQGNSA come from the germline V gene. V lost 6 bases and J 7 bases, leaving 10 bases between the germline ends. CDR3 DNA sequence: TGTGCCAGCAGTTCGCGGCGGAATGAGCAGTTCTTC. Protein sequence: CASSSRRNEQFF.

This clonotype has just a few counts. The chain is built from TRBV7-2 and TRBJ2-2; D is ambiguous. The germline V and J ends were trimmed by 3 bases and 0 bases, with 5 bases remaining between them. Per germline, CDR1 SGHTA and CDR2 FQGNSA. The CDR3 contains 14 residues. CDR3 sequence reads: CASSFGPNTGELFF. DNA for the CDR3: TGTGCCAGCAGCTTCGGACCGAACACCGGGGAGCTGTTTTTT.

This clonotype showed up many times. V is TRBV12-3 or TRBV12-4 and J is TRBJ2-2; no firm D call. Deletions cut 2 bases from V and 6 bases from J, with 13 bases between. The CDR3 covers 15 residues. The CDR3, as DNA: TGTGCCAGCAGTTTATCCGCTCTACACGCCGGGGAGCTGTTTTTT. As protein: CASSLSALHAGELFF.

The chain links TRBV5-1 to TRBJ2-3; 7 positions match TRBD1. V lost 5 bases, J lost 3 bases, and 3 bases stayed unmatched. The germline gives CDR1 SGHRS, CDR2 YFSETQ. This CDR3 is 13 amino acids long. CDR3 DNA sequence: TGCGCCAGCAGTCGGGGACAGACAGATACGCAGTATTTT. Protein sequence: CASSRGQTDTQYF.

This sequence joins TRBV5-1 and TRBJ1-2; 8 bases line up with TRBD1. The CDR3 has 16 residues. The junction had 8 bases not matched to a gene; V was cut back by 1 base and J by 3 bases. Per germline, CDR1 SGHRS and CDR2 YFSETQ. As DNA, the CDR3 is TGCGCCAGCAGCTTGTTTTCGGCAGGGGGCTACTATGGCTACACCTTC. Amino acids: CASSLFSAGGYYGYTF.

J is TRBJ2-1 and V is TRBV6-4, with TRBD2 as a possible D gene (6 bases). The germline V and J ends were trimmed by 8 bases and 0 bases, with 17 bases remaining between them. The CDR3 covers 16 residues. The germline V gene encodes CDR1 MRHNA and CDR2 SNTAGT. CDR3 coding DNA: TGTGCCAGCCTAGCTCGTCGGCGGGGCTCCTACAATGAGCAGTTCTTC. Translation: CASLARRRGSYNEQFF.

The gene calls are TRBV20-1 and TRBJ2-3; a possible D gene is TRBD2 (6 bases). V was pared by 3 bases and J by 4 bases, with 20 bases between. CDR1 and CDR2 from the germline V gene are DFQATT and SNEGSKA (reference sequence). The CDR3 is 16 amino acids. This chain's CDR3 is CSASLSVLAHADTQYF. CDR3 in DNA: TGCAGTGCTAGTTTGTCGGTACTAGCCCATGCAGATACGCAGTATTTT.

The gene calls are TRBV7-2 and TRBJ1-2; D ambiguous. The germline gives CDR1 SGHTA, CDR2 FQGNSA. The V and J ends lost 1 base and 4 bases respectively, with 10 bases between them. This CDR3 is 14 amino acids long. The CDR3 DNA follows: TGTGCCAGCAGCTTAGTTTCTGTTCTCTATGGCTACACCTTC. This translates into CASSLVSVLYGYTF.